These T cell receptor beta chains were read from a single sample in a study of CD8+ T cells in alopecia areata. Produced via immunoSEQ multiplex PCR; TCRdb's table is partial and in-frame only. The data hold 190,000 or so clones, with 60% observed a single time. Here the sequenced sample was CD4+ T cells sorted from blood, taken at week 4, from a patient treated with tofacitinib. The source is a human donor with alopecia areata. CDR3s include the opening cysteine and the closing phenylalanine or tryptophan. A D gene is named only where the DNA matches it firmly. Expanded clones are given a class, and other clones once, few, many or no size at all.

cdr3_aa | cdr3_nt | v_call | d_call | clone_size | j_call
CASRRTGGDGYTF | TGTGCCAGCAGAAGGACAGGGGGCGATGGCTACACCTTC | TRBV27 | TRBD1 | NA | TRBJ1-2
CASSLAGGAGELFF | TGCGCCAGCAGCTTGGCCGGAGGGGCCGGGGAGCTGTTTTTT | TRBV5-1 | NA | NA | TRBJ2-2
CASSQAEQGVGRGANVLTF | TGCGCCAGCAGCCAAGCCGAACAGGGTGTTGGTAGGGGAGCCAACGTCCTGACTTTC | TRBV4-1 | NA | NA | TRBJ2-6
CASSSTGGTGANVLTF | TGTGCCAGCAGCTCGACAGGGGGCACTGGGGCCAACGTCCTGACTTTC | TRBV7-2 | TRBD1 | NA | TRBJ2-6
CAWTSLVAEAFF | TGTGCCTGGACTTCCCTAGTCGCTGAAGCTTTCTTT | TRBV30 | NA | NA | TRBJ1-1
CSVEDALGGSPYGYTF | TGCAGCGTTGAAGATGCCCTGGGGGGCTCGCCTTATGGCTACACCTTC | TRBV29-1 | NA | NA | TRBJ1-2
CASSFVAGGRSPLHF | TGTGCCAGCAGTTTTGTGGCAGGGGGCAGGTCACCCCTCCACTTT | TRBV27 | TRBD1 | once | TRBJ1-6
CASSSRDRSGYTF | TGTGCCAGCAGCTCCCGGGACAGAAGTGGCTACACCTTC | TRBV2 | TRBD1 | few | TRBJ1-2
CASSFTQGQNGYTF | TGTGCCAGCAGCTTCACTCAGGGGCAGAATGGCTACACCTTC | TRBV7-2 | NA | NA | TRBJ1-2
CSVRGDSYYEQYF | TGCAGCGTTCGGGGGGATAGCTACTACGAGCAGTACTTC | TRBV29-1 | TRBD2 | NA | TRBJ2-7
CASSPTDYGYTF | TGTGCCAGCAGTCCGACAGACTATGGCTACACCTTC | TRBV7-8 | NA | few | TRBJ1-2
CASSAQGAAEKLFF | TGTGCCAGCAGCGCACAGGGGGCGGCGGAAAAACTGTTTTTT | TRBV7-2 | TRBD1 | few | TRBJ1-4
CASSSQTGMDSEQYF | TGTGCCAGCAGCTCGCAGACAGGGATGGACTCAGAGCAGTACTTC | TRBV7-8 | TRBD1 | few | TRBJ2-7
CASSLGQHTDTQYF | TGCGCCAGCAGCTTGGGACAGCACACAGATACGCAGTATTTT | TRBV5-1 | NA | NA | TRBJ2-3
CSALADTQYF | TGCAGTGCCCTAGCGGATACGCAGTATTTT | TRBV20-1 | NA | NA | TRBJ2-3
CASSPGRNQPQHF | TGTGCCAGCAGCCCGGGACGGAATCAGCCCCAGCATTTT | TRBV5-6 | NA | few | TRBJ1-5
CASSLIATDTQYF | TGTGCCAGCAGCTTAATAGCGACAGATACGCAGTATTTT | TRBV7-9 | NA | NA | TRBJ2-3
CASSPLDTDTQYF | TGTGCCAGCAGCCCGCTCGACACAGATACGCAGTATTTT | TRBV9 | NA | few | TRBJ2-3
CAWSGRGWTEAFF | TGTGCCTGGAGTGGGAGGGGATGGACTGAAGCTTTCTTT | TRBV30 | NA | NA | TRBJ1-1
CASSSGTLRGVETQYF | TGTGCCAGCAGTTCGGGGACTTTGCGGGGGGTAGAGACCCAGTACTTC | TRBV6-6 | TRBD2 | few | TRBJ2-5
CASSLNPSDTQYF | TGTGCCAGCAGTCTAAACCCGTCAGATACGCAGTATTTT | TRBV9 | NA | NA | TRBJ2-3
CASSYTPDSTNYGYTF | TGTGCCAGCAGTTACACCCCGGACAGTACTAACTATGGCTACACCTTC | TRBV6-6 | NA | NA | TRBJ1-2
CASSERLFRDRAHGYTF | TGTGCCAGCAGTGAACGGCTTTTCCGAGACAGGGCCCATGGCTACACCTTC | TRBV6-1 | TRBD1 | NA | TRBJ1-2
CAWRFTGYSPLHF | TGTGCCTGGAGATTTACAGGTTACTCACCCCTCCACTTT | TRBV30 | NA | NA | TRBJ1-6
CASSLDPAFGDEQYF | TGCGCCAGCAGCTTGGATCCAGCGTTCGGTGACGAGCAGTACTTC | TRBV5-1 | NA | once | TRBJ2-7
CASSFEARANSPLHF | TGTGCCAGCAGTTTTGAGGCCAGGGCAAATTCACCCCTCCACTTT | TRBV27 | NA | NA | TRBJ1-6
CAWSSRFAEAFF | TGTGCCTGGAGCTCGCGGTTCGCTGAAGCTTTCTTT | TRBV30 | NA | NA | TRBJ1-1
CASSWENYNQPQHF | TGTGCCAGCAGTTGGGAGAACTACAATCAGCCCCAGCATTTT | TRBV2 | NA | NA | TRBJ1-5
CAWNGRSGNTIYF | TGTGCCTGGAACGGACGCTCTGGAAACACCATATATTTT | TRBV30 | NA | once | TRBJ1-3
CASSFGGSTDTQYF | TGTGCCAGCAGCTTTGGTGGCAGCACAGATACGCAGTATTTT | TRBV5-6 | NA | NA | TRBJ2-3
CASSSARDYRQETQYF | TGTGCCAGCAGCTCAGCCCGGGACTATCGCCAAGAGACCCAGTACTTC | TRBV11-2 | TRBD2 | NA | TRBJ2-5
CASSLDGQGRSYTF | TGCGCCAGCAGCTTGGACGGACAGGGCAGGAGCTACACCTTC | TRBV5-1 | TRBD1 | NA | TRBJ1-2
CAISDAGGLGYTF | TGTGCCATCAGTGACGCAGGGGGCCTTGGCTACACCTTC | TRBV10-3 | TRBD1 | few | TRBJ1-2
CSATLGTANQPQHF | TGCAGCGCCACCCTTGGGACGGCTAATCAGCCCCAGCATTTT | TRBV29-1 | NA | NA | TRBJ1-5
CASSQGQGPYSNQPQHF | TGTGCCAGCAGCCAAGGACAGGGCCCTTATAGCAATCAGCCCCAGCATTTT | TRBV25-1 | TRBD1 | NA | TRBJ1-5